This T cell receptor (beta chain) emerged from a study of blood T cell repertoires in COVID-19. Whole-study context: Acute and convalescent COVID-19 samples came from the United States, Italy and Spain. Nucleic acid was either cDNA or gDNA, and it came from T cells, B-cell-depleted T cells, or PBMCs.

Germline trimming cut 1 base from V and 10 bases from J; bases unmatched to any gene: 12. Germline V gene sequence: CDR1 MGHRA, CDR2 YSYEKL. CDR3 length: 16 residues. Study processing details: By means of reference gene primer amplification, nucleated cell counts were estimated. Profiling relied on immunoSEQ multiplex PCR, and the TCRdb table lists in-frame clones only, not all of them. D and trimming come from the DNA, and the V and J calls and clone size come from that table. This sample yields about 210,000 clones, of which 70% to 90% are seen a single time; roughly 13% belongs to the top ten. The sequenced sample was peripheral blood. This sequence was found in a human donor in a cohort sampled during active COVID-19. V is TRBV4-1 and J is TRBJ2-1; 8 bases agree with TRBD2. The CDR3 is CASSQAIRGGQGEQFF. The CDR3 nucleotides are TGCGCCAGCAGCCAAGCTATCCGGGGGGGCCAAGGGGAGCAGTTCTTC.